This T cell receptor (beta chain) was identified in a study of blood T cell repertoires in COVID-19. The CDR3 sequence is 12 residues long. Trimming pared 4 bases from V and 4 bases from J, leaving 7 bases between. Germline V gene lookup returns CDR1 LNHDA and CDR2 SQIVND (reference sequence). Sequenced by immunoSEQ multiplex PCR; TCRdb stores in-frame clones only, minus some. The sample lists approximately 380,000 clones; 85% were seen once. This TCR was recovered from a young woman with acute or convalescent COVID-19. The chain recombines TRBV19 with TRBJ1-1; D not certain. What was sequenced was peripheral blood. This CDR3 is CASSTLSTEAFF. In DNA form, the CDR3 reads TGTGCCAGTAGTACCCTGAGCACTGAAGCTTTCTTT.